This TCR beta chain appears in the sequencing data of a study of blood T cell repertoires in COVID-19. Study details: Sites in the United States, Italy and Spain provided acute and convalescent COVID-19 samples.

Participants spanned ages about 18 to 90 years and resided in 20 to 30 US areas. Which cohort a participant joined came from the clinical history participants gave. Resolution of symptoms, clearance, or two negative PCRs was present in recovered Cohort 3 donors. Measured with immunoSEQ multiplex PCR; TCRdb has only the in-frame clones, and not every one. The table lists 250,000 to 350,000 clones, about 85% of them singletons. The TCR originated in a woman aged 45-65 years who had recovered from COVID-19. Sequencing input: PBMCs or T cells enriched from blood (not recorded which).

As DNA, the CDR3 is TGCGCCAGCAGCCTAGGACAGGGTAACACCGGGGAGCTGTTTTTT. Encoded protein: CASSLGQGNTGELFF. The chain uses TRBV4-3 and TRBJ2-2, with 8 bases matching TRBD1. Germline V gives CDR1 LGHNA, CDR2 YSLEER. This CDR3 region has 15 residues. V was pared by 4 bases and J by 2 bases, with 3 bases of the junction left unmatched.